This T cell receptor (beta chain) was identified during a study of OX40 agonist ivuxolimab in advanced cancers. Context from the whole study: The costimulatory receptor OX40 (CD134) was targeted by ivuxolimab, a fully human IgG2 agonistic monoclonal antibody. Intravenous ivuxolimab was administered to patients every 2 weeks at six dose levels: 0.01, 0.1, 0.3, 1.5, 3 and 10 mg/kg. Of the approximately 50 dose-escalation patients, hepatocellular carcinoma was present in around 20, melanoma in some 15, renal cell carcinoma in 9 and head and neck cancer in 9. A male proportion of roughly 80% and a mean age of roughly 58 years, ranging from about 20 to 79, were recorded for the dose-escalation cohort. Prior anti-PD-1, anti-PD-L1 or anti-CTLA-4 therapy was permitted, and checkpoint inhibitors had been received by less than 45% of dose-escalation patients. Partial responses occurred in three dose-escalation patients: two with cutaneous melanoma and one with hepatocellular carcinoma. The point of sequencing TCRbeta in the periphery was to test whether ivuxolimab changed TCR sequence diversity and drove clonal T-cell expansion. The paper describes the monotherapy dose-escalation part (N ≈ 52 patients) of the phase I trial of ivuxolimab. Broad study findings and their caveats: Antigen specificity was not determined for the clonally expanded peripheral T cells. On average, CD8+ T cells showed more expanded clones than CD4+ T cells after ivuxolimab. At doses of 0.1 to 3.0 mg/kg, clonal expansion of both CD4+ and CD8+ T cells in blood was seen between baseline and week 6. Partial responders in the 0.1-3.0 mg/kg groups had among the lowest normalized peripheral clonal expansion, especially among CD8+ T cells. Low levels of normalized T-cell clonal expansion were also shown by some nonresponding patients.

Worth noting for this clone: It lacks a known antigen. It has no much larger one-base neighbor in the sample; base qualities were not kept.

The trial excluded patients who had a history of autoimmune disease or were on systemic immunosuppression. Peripheral blood for TCR sequencing was collected from all dose cohorts at baseline, on cycle 4 day 1, and on cycle 7 day 1. Samples were obtained from an open-label, multicenter, first-in-human phase I dose-escalation trial of ivuxolimab. The trial enrolled adults with locally advanced or metastatic head and neck squamous cell, hepatocellular, melanoma or renal cell carcinoma. CD4+ and CD8+ T cells were sorted separately from peripheral blood before TCR sequencing. The germline V gene yields SGHRS for CDR1 and YFSETQ for CDR2. Counted from cysteine to phenylalanine, this CDR3 has 15 amino acids. The only DNA kept is the CDR3, 45 bases in frame from the first base. Trimming at the junction amounts to 4 bases on V and 6 bases on J, and the germline ends lie 16 bases apart. Genomic DNA was isolated from the sorted cells so that the TCRbeta CDR3 region could be sequenced. The immunoSEQ Assay was used to sequence the TCRbeta CDR3 regions. TCRdb re-hosts the immuneACCESS table, in-frame sequences only. Its copies lack some clones; in the studies checked, an unresolved V gene accounts for under half of them, and the cause for the rest is not known. The sample table contains about 83,000 clones; only one count was recorded for around 80% of them. Approximately 1.7% of the sample comes from the top ten.

Rearrangement joined TRBV5-1 to TRBJ1-4; tentative D gene TRBD1, with 5 bases matching. The sequence derives from an adult with an advanced solid tumor such as melanoma, head and neck, liver or kidney cancer. The starting material was CD4+ or CD8+ T cells sorted from blood, obtained in a trial of the OX40 agonist ivuxolimab. The nucleotides read TGCGCCAGCAGCGAGAACCCAGGGCAGGATGAAAAACTGTTTTTT. Its translation reads: CASSENPGQDEKLFF.